This T cell receptor (beta chain) comes out of a study of T cells in Graves' hyperthyroidism and ophthalmopathy (dated by TCRdb to 2018 to 2020). Study-level background: Peripheral blood samples were taken at the time of initial diagnosis, prior to any treatment. In addition, the study compared T-cell repertoires in thyroid tissue and in blood from over 5 Graves' hyperthyroidism patients. The paper describes TCR Vbeta CDR3 sequencing of some 130 peripheral blood samples, made up of around 41 ophthalmopathy patients, some 76 hyperthyroidism patients and some 17 progressor patients. Prospective prediction of ophthalmopathy was tested in an independent validation cohort of fewer than 20 hyperthyroidism patients and 17 patients who later progressed to ophthalmopathy. The roughly 91 discovery patients were randomly divided into training and test sets at a 7:3 ratio. Following sampling, methimazole starting at 30 mg daily was given to hyperthyroidism patients, and high-dose intravenous methylprednisolone was given to ophthalmopathy patients. To identify TCR V-J signatures that set the groups apart, the researchers used a discovery cohort of 100 patients, made up of under 45 with Graves' ophthalmopathy and about 60 with stable Graves' hyperthyroidism. Broader findings and caveats from the paper: Sample size was not statistically predetermined, and investigators were not blinded to group allocation. In validation, progression to ophthalmopathy was predicted by the model with 65% to 71% sensitivity and 72% to 80% specificity, a median of about 6.8 months before onset. Ophthalmopathy was separated from stable hyperthyroidism by a 13 V-J signature model, with roughly 88% sensitivity and 81% to 82% specificity obtained in cross-validation and 80%/75% obtained in testing. Most expanded thyroid clonotypes (frequency above 0.001) were also detected in blood, a finding suggesting that blood repertoires may reflect thyroid immune responses.

CDR1 and CDR2 (KGHSH, LQKENI) derive from the germline V gene. The CDR3 has 13 amino acids, counting the end cysteine and phenylalanine. Only the CDR3 portion is preserved as DNA: 39 bases, with reading frame beginning at the first base. V is cut by 6 bases and J by 2 bases, and the space between the germline ends is 10 bases. Stable Graves' hyperthyroidism was defined as no progression to ophthalmopathy during 18 months of follow-up. Hyperthyroidism patients were newly diagnosed, had a disease duration of under 2 months, and were aged 18 to 65 years. The study excluded patients with uncontrolled infections, other autoimmune diseases, pregnancy or lactation. Diagnoses were established on the basis of clinical symptoms, serum thyroxine and TRAb, thyroid ultrasound, and orbital computed tomography. PBMCs were isolated from more than 8 ml of fresh peripheral blood by Ficoll-Paque density gradient centrifugation. Total RNA was extracted using Trizol reagent, and RNA quality was assessed on an Agilent 2100 Bioanalyzer.

This clonotype occurred many times. Its binding antigen is unknown. No base qualities exist here, and no much larger clone lies one base off it. The TCR beta CDR3 regions were amplified from the RNA transcripts. For the first round of RT-PCR on the TCR CDR3, the HTBI primer set was used together with the Qiagen OneStep RT-PCR kit. The libraries were constructed in a second round of multiplex PCR and then size-selected and purified. Libraries were sequenced paired-end with 100 bp reads on an Illumina HiSeq2000. The original methods were these. SOAPnuke was used to process the raw data, with reads discarded if the reads contained adapters or uncalled bases, had a mean Phred below 15, or lacked an exact constant-primer or identifier match. High-quality paired reads were merged with COPE v1.2.5, and unique nucleotide sequences were defined as clonotypes. MiTCR v1.1 was used to align the clonotypes against IMGT TRBV, TRBD and TRBJ reference segments. Analysis was restricted to V-J combinations with a frequency above 0.0001, which covered 98% to 99.2% of repertoires. A TCS score was defined as the ratio of F50 (clonal expansion) to E x V (chaos), with BLOSUM62-based TCRdist applied between CDR3 peptides within each V-J. Welch's t-statistics and random forest reduced 500 to 650 V-J features to 13, which were used in a naive Bayes classifier (R e1071). TCRdb's own reprocessing of the public reads used fastp at Q25 and MiXCR and kept productive beta chains. When rows share a CDR3 protein, they turn into one entry using the most common DNA and genes. The V and J calls follow TCRdb's processing rather than the paper's. Counted in this sample were about 400,000 distinct CDR3 sequences; roughly 14% of them appeared once. Approximately 7.5% of the sample is taken by the ten largest.

Material: blood. The source of this sequence is a woman aged 18-35 years with Graves' hyperthyroidism. The rearrangement combines TRBV18 with TRBJ1-2; too little of a D gene remains to name it. The DNA is as follows: TGTGCCAGCTCCCAAGACAAGAACTATGGCTACACCTTC. Translation gives CASSQDKNYGYTF.